These 25 T cell receptor beta chains share one sample of origin, sequenced in a study of cytomegalovirus exposure and HLA in healthy donors (dated by TCRdb to 2016 to 2017). Library prep was done by the immunoSEQ multiplex PCR assay. For the multiplex PCR, a mixture combining 60 forward primers for TCR Vbeta segments and 13 reverse primers for TCR Jbeta segments was used. Not all clones reach the TCRdb copy of this immuneACCESS table, which keeps in-frame sequences only. Checked studies attribute under half of the gap to unresolved V genes and leave the rest unexplained. The sample table contains more than 95,000 clones; only one count was recorded for around 80% of them. Roughly 4.9% of the sample belongs to the ten largest clones. Input material: PBMCs. All receptors derive from a woman between 18 and 29 years old in good health and CMV-seropositive.

The J gene is TRBJ1-1, the V gene TRBV7-3; TRBD1 matches 7 bases. This CDR3 is 15 amino acids long. The ends lost 1 base at V and 5 bases at J; junction bases unmatched: 7. Germline CDR1 SGHTA, CDR2 FQGTGA. The CDR3 nucleotides are TGTGCCAGCAGCTTAAAACAGGGGCCCGGGACTGAAGCTTTCTTT. Amino acid sequence: CASSLKQGPGTEAFF.

CDR3 in amino acids: CSAMYQETQYF. For the CDR3, the DNA is TGCAGCGCTATGTACCAAGAGACCCAGTACTTC. This chain connects TRBV29-1 to TRBJ2-5; D unclear. Germline CDR1 reads SQVTM; CDR2 reads ANQGSEA. Trimming stripped 7 bases from V and 0 bases from J, with 6 bases between. The CDR3 extends over 11 amino acids.

The J gene is TRBJ2-7, the V gene TRBV18; weak D call: TRBD1 (5 bases). In germline, CDR1 is KGHSH, CDR2 LQKENI. This CDR3 region has 13 residues. V was trimmed by 4 bases and J by 5 bases, leaving 12 bases between them. The CDR3 nucleotides read TGTGCCAGCTCACTGACAGAGGAGAACGAGCAGTACTTC. Translated: CASSLTEENEQYF.

This rearrangement joins TRBV10-3 to TRBJ2-7; 10 bases match TRBD2. The CDR3 runs 14 residues. V lost 3 bases to trimming and J lost 4 bases; unmatched junction nucleotides: 3. Looked up from germline, CDR1 is ENHRY and CDR2 is SYGVKD. CDR3 in amino acids: CAISDTSGKYEQYF. DNA of the CDR3: TGTGCCATCAGTGACACTAGCGGGAAATACGAGCAGTACTTC.

J is TRBJ1-5 and V is TRBV2, with 8 positions matching TRBD1. Germline V gene data show CDR1 as SNHLY and CDR2 as FYNNEI. There are 15 residues in the CDR3. Trimming took 6 bases from V and 7 from J; bases not matched to a gene: 11. CDR3 sequence: CASRAGQGGHQPQHF. Written as DNA, the CDR3 is TGTGCCAGCAGGGCCGGACAGGGAGGACACCAGCCCCAGCATTTT.

This sequence joins TRBV19 and TRBJ2-7; perhaps TRBD2 as D (5 bases). This CDR3 spans 13 amino acids. Germline assignment: CDR1 LNHDA and CDR2 SQIVND (reference sequence). V was trimmed by 6 bases and J by 0 bases, leaving 9 bases between them. Here the CDR3 reads CASRSRGSYEQYF. Here the CDR3 DNA reads TGTGCCAGTAGATCTCGGGGCTCCTACGAGCAGTACTTC.

V usage is TRBV2 and J usage is TRBJ2-6, with 11 positions matching TRBD2. Germline V gene data show CDR1 as SNHLY and CDR2 as FYNNEI. Trimming took 6 bases from V and 0 from J; bases not matched to a gene: 4. CDR3 length: 17 residues. CDR3 sequence (DNA): TGTGCCAGCAGGGGGACTAGCGGAAGCTCTGGGGCCAACGTCCTGACTTTC. Translating it yields CASRGTSGSSGANVLTF.

The gene calls are TRBV4-2 and TRBJ1-6, with D unclear. CDR1 is LGHNA, CDR2 YNFKEQ, per germline. Between the trimmed V and J ends, which lost 0 bases and 2 bases, there was a span of 11 bases. The CDR3 runs to 17 residues. CDR3 in DNA: TGTGCCAGCAGCCAAGATATCGGGGAAACCTATAATTCACCCCTCCACTTT. The encoded protein is CASSQDIGETYNSPLHF.

V is TRBV11-3 and J is TRBJ2-3; weak D call: TRBD2 (6 bases). The germline V and J ends were trimmed by 5 bases and 10 bases, with 13 bases remaining between them. Germline assignment: CDR1 SGHNT and CDR2 YENEEA. The CDR3 sequence is 12 residues long. DNA for the CDR3: TGTGCCAGCAGCCTCGGGGGATATGCGCAGTATTTT. Translating it yields CASSLGGYAQYF.

The V and J genes are TRBV13 and TRBJ2-7; the D is unclear. V shed 0 bases and J shed 3 bases, with 9 bases lying between them. Germline V gives CDR1 PRHDT, CDR2 FYEKMQ (reference sequence). The CDR3 consists of 14 residues. The CDR3 nucleotides are TGTGCCAGCAGCTTAGGCAGGCCGAGCTACGAGCAGTACTTC. It yields the protein CASSLGRPSYEQYF.

The gene calls are TRBV2 and TRBJ2-3; D unclear. The CDR3 runs to 12 residues. CDR1 and CDR2 from the germline V gene are SNHLY and FYNNEI. V was trimmed by 6 bases and J by 8 bases, leaving 12 bases between them. CDR3 sequence (DNA): TGTGCCAGCAGACCTCCCTCCGGTACGCAGTATTTT. As protein: CASRPPSGTQYF.

This clone was seen only once. Other DNA sequences in this sample translate to the same CDR3. This chain joins TRBV9 and TRBJ2-1, with 7 nucleotides matching TRBD2. There are 15 residues in the CDR3. Losses at the gene ends were 4 bases for V and 0 bases for J; bases not matched to a gene: 4. Germline V lookup: CDR1 SGDLS, CDR2 YYNGEE. CDR3 bases: TGTGCCAGCAGCCCTAGCGGAAGCTCCTACAATGAGCAGTTCTTC. Protein product: CASSPSGSSYNEQFF.

The chain links TRBV5-4 to TRBJ2-5, with TRBD1 as a possible D gene (5 bases). The CDR3 runs 15 residues. V gave up 4 bases and J gave up 4 bases, with 17 bases separating them. Germline CDR1 and CDR2: SGHNT and YYREEE (reference sequence). The CDR3 nucleotides are TGTGCCAGCAGCCCCCCCGGAAGGCAGGGAGAGACCCAGTACTTC. Translation: CASSPPGRQGETQYF. Complete variable domain (other parts from reference TRBV5-4 and TRBJ2-5): ETGVTQSPTHLIKTRGQQVTLRCSSQSGHNTVSWYQQALGQGPQFIFQYYREEENGRGNFPPRFSGLQFPNYSSELNVNALELDDSALYLCASSPPGRQGETQYFGPGTRLLVL.

This clone was picked up a small number of times. V usage is TRBV6-6 and J usage is TRBJ2-7, with D maybe TRBD1 (6 bases). The germline gives CDR1 MNHNY, CDR2 SVGAGI (reference sequence). The CDR3 spans 13 residues. Between the trimmed V and J ends, which lost 2 bases and 1 base, there was a span of 6 bases. The CDR3, as DNA: TGTGCCAGCAGTTACGGACAGTCCTACGAGCAGTACTTC. This encodes CASSYGQSYEQYF.

This sequence joins TRBV6-6 and TRBJ1-2; 10 bases line up with TRBD1. This CDR3 spans 16 amino acids. CDR1 is MNHNY, CDR2 SVGAGI, per germline (reference sequence). V was pared by 4 bases and J by 7 bases, with 12 bases of the junction left unmatched. CDR3 amino acids: CASSSGTGVTRRGYTF. In DNA, the CDR3 is TGTGCCAGCAGTTCCGGGACAGGGGTGACTCGGCGTGGCTACACCTTC.

V usage is TRBV30 and J usage is TRBJ1-2; perhaps TRBD1 as D (5 bases). Germline V gene lookup returns CDR1 GTSNPN and CDR2 SVGIG (reference sequence). This CDR3 is built from 13 residues. Trimming took 1 base from V and 8 from J, leaving 14 bases between them. CDR3 DNA: TGTGCCTGGAGTGAGGCAGGGCGGGAAGGCTACACCTTC. This encodes CAWSEAGREGYTF.

This clone was found a few times. V and J are TRBV7-3 and TRBJ2-2; 11 nucleotides align to TRBD2. The trim removed 5 bases at V and 7 bases at J, leaving 9 bases unmatched. This CDR3 contains 16 residues. Germline V gene data show CDR1 as SGHTA and CDR2 as FQGTGA. The CDR3, as DNA: TGTGCCAGCAGCGTTCGACTAGCGGGATTGGGCGGGGAGCTGTTTTTT. It specifies CASSVRLAGLGGELFF.

The J gene is TRBJ2-1, the V gene TRBV11-2, with D unclear. V was pared by 5 bases and J by 2 bases, with 10 bases between. This CDR3 contains 14 residues. Germline-derived CDR1 and CDR2 are SGHAT and FQNNGV. The chain's CDR3 is CASSQNTAYNEQFF. The CDR3 DNA reads as TGTGCCAGCAGCCAAAACACAGCCTACAATGAGCAGTTCTTC.

V gene TRBV29-1 combines with J gene TRBJ1-2; 12 bases match TRBD1. The CDR3 spans 15 residues. Germline V gene lookup returns CDR1 SQVTM and CDR2 ANQGSEA. V lost 4 bases, J lost 7 bases, and 10 bases stayed unmatched. The CDR3 reads CSVAGQGATEVGYTF. Written as DNA, the CDR3 is TGCAGCGTTGCGGGACAGGGGGCTACAGAGGTTGGCTACACCTTC.

The chain uses TRBV10-3 and TRBJ2-6; 9 nucleotides agree with TRBD1. J lost 4 bases, V lost 6 bases, and 7 bases had no gene match. Germline V lookup: CDR1 ENHRY, CDR2 SYGVKD. CDR3 length equals 16 residues. DNA of the CDR3: TGTGCCATCAGCCCGGGACAGGGAAACGGGGCCAACGTCCTGACTTTC. Amino acids: CAISPGQGNGANVLTF.

This chain links TRBV13 with TRBJ2-1; tentatively, D is TRBD2 (5 bases). Trimming cost V 8 bases and J 7 bases, with 12 bases left between them. The CDR3 totals 12 residues. Germline CDR1 and CDR2: PRHDT and FYEKMQ (reference sequence). CDR3 region: CASGGLMNEQFF. The CDR3 coding sequence is TGTGCCAGCGGAGGACTCATGAATGAGCAGTTCTTC.

The V and J genes are TRBV7-9 and TRBJ2-6; D remains unclear. The germline CDR1 and CDR2 sequences are SEHNR and FQNEAQ (reference sequence). The V end lost 1 base, the J end lost 4 bases, and 2 bases lay between the germline ends. The CDR3 is 13 residues long. In DNA, the CDR3 is TGTGCCAGCAGCTTAGTAGGGGCCAACGTCCTGACTTTC. It specifies CASSLVGANVLTF.

The CDR3 DNA sequence: TGTGCCAGCAGTGAGGTTCCCGGGACAGCTAACTATGGCTACACCTTC. Protein: CASSEVPGTANYGYTF. The chain has TRBV2 and TRBJ1-2, with 7 bases lining up with TRBD1. The J segment lost 0 bases and the V segment lost 3 bases, leaving 7 bases of the junction unmatched. The germline V gene encodes CDR1 SNHLY and CDR2 FYNNEI. The length of the CDR3 is 16 residues. Full variable domain (outside the CDR3, taken from reference TRBV2 and TRBJ1-2): EPEVTQTPSHQVTQMGQEVILRCVPISNHLYFYWYRQILGQKVEFLVSFYNNEISEKSEIFDDQFSVERPDGSNFTLKIRSTKLEDSAMYFCASSEVPGTANYGYTFGSGTRLTVV.

V gene TRBV4-2 combines with J gene TRBJ2-7; 10 bases match TRBD1. CDR3 length equals 15 residues. CDR1 is LGHNA, CDR2 YNFKEQ, per germline. Trimming at V came to 1 base and at J to 4 bases, leaving 4 bases not matched to a gene. The CDR3 nucleotides read TGTGCCAGCAGCCAAGGCCGGGACAGGGGATACGAGCAGTACTTC. Its translation is CASSQGRDRGYEQYF.

The V call is TRBV6-6, the J call TRBJ2-1; possible D gene TRBD1, 5 bases. The CDR3 sequence is 13 residues long. Germline V CDR1 and CDR2: MNHNY, SVGAGI (reference sequence). Trimming left V 6 bases short and J 5 bases short, with 11 bases between. The CDR3 DNA sequence: TGTGCCAGCAGACTGGACACTAACAATGAGCAGTTCTTC. Translated: CASRLDTNNEQFF.